The 17 T cell receptor beta chains below come from one sample, sequenced in a study of blood T cell repertoires in COVID-19. Measured with immunoSEQ multiplex PCR; TCRdb has only the in-frame clones, and not every one. The table records 300,000 to 350,000 clones, more than 70% of them present only once. Source material: peripheral blood. The receptors shown here come from an older woman with COVID-19, enrolled during active disease.

This clone was recorded only once. The rearrangement joins TRBV7-2 to TRBJ2-1, with 13 positions matching TRBD2. The CDR3 loop spans 14 amino acids. Germline CDR1 and CDR2: SGHTA and FQGNSA. The V gene end was trimmed by 6 bases and the J gene end by 6 bases; junction bases not matched to a gene: 2. The CDR3 spells CASRLAGGTNEQFF. CDR3 DNA: TGTGCCAGCAGACTAGCGGGGGGGACCAATGAGCAGTTCTTC.

This clone turned up a few times. The chain couples TRBV4-1 to TRBJ1-4; possible D gene TRBD1, 6 bases. Germline loops: CDR1 MGHRA, CDR2 YSYEKL. The CDR3 extends over 15 amino acids. Between the trimmed V and J ends, which lost 2 bases and 7 bases, there was a span of 14 bases. As DNA, the CDR3 is TGCGCCAGCAGCCAACTACAGGGTGTTCCTGAAAAACTGTTTTTT. This sequence encodes CASSQLQGVPEKLFF.

In its sample, this clone was seen once. The chain recombines TRBV28 with TRBJ1-2; D not certain. CDR3 length: 14 amino acids. Trimming left V 5 bases short and J 5 bases short, with 15 bases between. The germline gives CDR1 MDHEN, CDR2 SYDVKM. CDR3 coding DNA: TGTGCCAGCAGTCCCCCATACCTCGGGTATGGCTACACCTTC. This codes for CASSPPYLGYGYTF.

This chain connects TRBV2 to TRBJ1-2; D is possibly TRBD1 (6 bases). Trimming removed 5 bases from V and 2 bases from J, with 9 bases in between. The CDR3 sequence is 13 residues long. Germline assignment: CDR1 SNHLY and CDR2 FYNNEI. The CDR3 nucleotides read TGTGCCAGCAGTCCCGGGACAAACTATGGCTACACCTTC. The encoded protein is CASSPGTNYGYTF.

The chain uses TRBV7-3 and TRBJ2-1; D remains ambiguous. The germline CDR1 and CDR2 sequences are SGHTA and FQGTGA. This CDR3 contains 15 residues. Trimming took off 2 bases at V and 0 bases at J, with 8 bases between the two ends. CDR3 nucleotide sequence: TGTGCCAGCAGCTTAGTGCCCAGCTCCTACAATGAGCAGTTCTTC. Amino acids: CASSLVPSSYNEQFF.

The rearrangement uses TRBV5-4 and TRBJ1-2; perhaps TRBD1 as D (5 bases). V dropped 6 bases and J dropped 2 bases, with 17 bases sitting between them. The CDR3 loop spans 15 amino acids. CDR1 and CDR2 from the germline V gene are SGHNT and YYREEE (reference sequence). The CDR3 DNA sequence: TGTGCCAGCACCACGGGGGGGGATCGGAACTATGGCTACACCTTC. Its translation: CASTTGGDRNYGYTF.

The chain combines TRBV7-9 with TRBJ2-5, with D maybe TRBD2 (5 bases). Germline-derived CDR1 and CDR2 are SEHNR and FQNEAQ (reference sequence). With 3 bases removed from V and 1 base from J, the gap between germline ends came to 12 bases. The CDR3 totals 15 residues. DNA for the CDR3: TGTGCCAGCAGCTTGTCGCTGAGCGGCCAAGAGACCCAGTACTTC. Amino acid sequence: CASSLSLSGQETQYF.

This chain connects TRBV11-3 to TRBJ1-1; TRBD1 is a possible D gene (5 bases). The V gene lost 4 bases and the J gene lost 1 base, with 13 bases spanning the gap. Germline lookup yields CDR1 SGHNT and CDR2 YENEEA. The CDR3 contains 15 residues. The CDR3 nucleotides are TGTGCCAGCAGCTCCGGGCTGGGGGGGAACACTGAAGCTTTCTTT. Protein product: CASSSGLGGNTEAFF.

The rearrangement links TRBV6-5 to TRBJ1-5, with D possibly matching TRBD1 (6 bases). The CDR3 totals 16 residues. V was pared by 0 bases and J by 0 bases, with 9 bases between. Germline V gene lookup returns CDR1 MNHEY and CDR2 SVGAGI. The CDR3 bases are TGTGCCAGCAGTTACTCCGGACAGCATAGCAATCAGCCCCAGCATTTT. The encoded protein is CASSYSGQHSNQPQHF.

This chain links TRBV4-1 with TRBJ1-2; TRBD1 agrees at 9 bases. Trimming took 4 bases from V and 4 from J; bases not matched to a gene: 13. Germline V gene lookup returns CDR1 MGHRA and CDR2 YSYEKL. The CDR3 length is 17 residues. The CDR3 sequence: CASSPRTGAKHSYGYTF. Written as DNA, the CDR3 is TGCGCCAGCAGCCCCCGGACAGGGGCGAAGCATTCCTATGGCTACACCTTC.

The chain recombines TRBV4-2 with TRBJ2-1, with 8 bases that match TRBD2. The CDR3 extends over 16 amino acids. Germline V gives CDR1 LGHNA, CDR2 YNFKEQ. The junction had 10 bases not matched to a gene; V was cut back by 1 base and J by 8 bases. CDR3 sequence reads: CASSQVGTRALDEQFF. DNA for the CDR3: TGTGCCAGCAGCCAAGTCGGGACTAGAGCATTGGATGAGCAGTTCTTC.

The chain combines TRBV27 with TRBJ1-2, with D possibly TRBD1 on 6 matching bases. This CDR3 contains 16 residues. Germline V lookup: CDR1 MNHEY, CDR2 SMNVEV (reference sequence). V dropped 6 bases and J dropped 3 bases, with 20 bases sitting between them. The CDR3 DNA follows: TGTGCCAGCAGCCCGAGCGGGACCTGGACAGACTATGGCTACACCTTC. It is translated as CASSPSGTWTDYGYTF.

V usage is TRBV6-5 and J usage is TRBJ1-5; 9 positions agree with TRBD1. The V gene's germline CDR1 is MNHEY and CDR2 SVGAGI. V was pared by 6 bases and J by 6 bases, with 3 bases of the junction left unmatched. The CDR3 sequence is 13 residues long. CDR3 in amino acids: CASRGTGRQPQHF. CDR3 DNA sequence: TGTGCCAGCAGGGGGACAGGGCGTCAGCCCCAGCATTTT.

This rearrangement joins TRBV2 to TRBJ1-3, with D unresolved. Germline CDR1 is SNHLY and CDR2 is FYNNEI. This CDR3 region has 12 residues. V lost 7 bases, J lost 4 bases, and 8 bases lay in between. CDR3 sequence: CASTEGGNTIYF. The CDR3 DNA sequence: TGTGCCAGCACGGAGGGAGGAAACACCATATATTTT. The full variable domain, in which reference TRBV2 and TRBJ1-3 provide the parts outside the CDR3, is EPEVTQTPSHQVTQMGQEVILRCVPISNHLYFYWYRQILGQKVEFLVSFYNNEISEKSEIFDDQFSVERPDGSNFTLKIRSTKLEDSAMYFCASTEGGNTIYFGEGSWLTVV.

The chain carries TRBV6-5 and TRBJ1-1, with TRBD1 matching 8 bases. Trimming at V came to 6 bases and at J to 4 bases, leaving 10 bases not matched to a gene. Germline-derived CDR1 and CDR2 are MNHEY and SVGAGI. The CDR3 is 15 amino acids. CDR3: CASRAPQGVVTEAFF. In DNA form, the CDR3 reads TGTGCCAGCAGAGCCCCACAGGGGGTCGTCACTGAAGCTTTCTTT.

The genes are TRBV5-4 and TRBJ2-2; D is perhaps TRBD2 (8 bases). With 4 bases removed from V and 7 bases from J, the gap between germline ends came to 17 bases. Germline CDR1 reads SGHNT; CDR2 reads YYREEE (reference sequence). CDR3 length: 15 amino acids. The CDR3 loop reads CASSAREGASGELFF. As DNA, the CDR3 is TGTGCCAGCAGCGCTCGGGAGGGGGCGAGCGGGGAGCTGTTTTTT.

The chain couples TRBV7-2 to TRBJ2-5, with 7 bases that match TRBD1. V shed 3 bases, J shed 7 bases, and the junction held 11 bases outside the gene matches. CDR1 is SGHTA and CDR2 is FQGNSA in the germline V gene. The CDR3 runs 15 residues. The CDR3 DNA follows: TGTGCCAGCAGCTTTAGACAGGGCGGTGGTAGGACCCAGTACTTC. Translated: CASSFRQGGGRTQYF. Full variable domain (remainder filled in from reference TRBV7-2 and TRBJ2-5): GAGVSQSPSNKVTEKGKDVELRCDPISGHTALYWYRQSLGQGLEFLIYFQGNSAPDKSGLPSDRFSAERTGGSVSTLTIQRTQQEDSAVYLCASSFRQGGGRTQYFGPGTRLLVL.